Listed here are 20 T cell receptor beta chains from one sample, sequenced in a study of cytomegalovirus exposure and HLA in healthy donors. PCR was performed using 60 Vbeta and 13 Jbeta primers. TCRdb's table, derived via immunoSEQ multiplex PCR, lists solely in-frame clones and lacks some. In the table there are fewer than 45,000 clones, around 77% of which are singletons. Material for sequencing was PBMCs. The receptors derive from a woman in her thirties in good health and CMV-seropositive.

The V and J genes are TRBV6-5 and TRBJ1-3; possible D gene TRBD1, 5 bases. Trimming shortened V by 11 bases and J by 1 base, and 15 bases separated the two germline ends. The CDR3 contains 14 residues. Germline values: CDR1 MNHEY, CDR2 SVGAGI. The CDR3 sequence: CASRGLGSGNTIYF. CDR3 nucleotides: TGTGCCTCGCGGGGGTTGGGATCTGGAAACACCATATATTTT.

The V gene is TRBV5-1, the J gene TRBJ1-1; D is unclear. CDR1 is SGHRS and CDR2 is YFSETQ in the germline V gene. The CDR3 spans 12 residues. V was pared by 0 bases and J by 6 bases, with 6 bases between. CDR3 sequence reads: CASSLESSEAFF. The CDR3 region has the DNA TGCGCCAGCAGCTTGGAAAGCTCTGAAGCTTTCTTT.

The genes are TRBV7-2 and TRBJ1-1, with 9 bases lining up with TRBD1. J lost 7 bases, V lost 5 bases, and 8 bases had no gene match. The CDR3 sequence is 14 residues long. Germline-derived CDR1 and CDR2 are SGHTA and FQGNSA. CDR3 in DNA: TGTGCCAGCAGCCCCAGAGGGACAGGGTATGAAGCTTTCTTT. Translated, it gives CASSPRGTGYEAFF. Full variable domain (rest looked up from reference TRBV7-2 and TRBJ1-1): GAGVSQSPSNKVTEKGKDVELRCDPISGHTALYWYRQSLGQGLEFLIYFQGNSAPDKSGLPSDRFSAERTGGSVSTLTIQRTQQEDSAVYLCASSPRGTGYEAFFGQGTRLTVV.

This clone has more than one count but fewer than ten. The V call is TRBV29-1, the J call TRBJ2-1, with 12 bases aligning to TRBD2. CDR1 and CDR2 from the germline V gene are SQVTM and ANQGSEA. The ends lost 7 bases at V and 7 bases at J; junction bases unmatched: 2. The CDR3 runs 12 residues. CDR3 nucleotide sequence: TGCAGCGCTGGGACTAGCGGGAATGAGCAGTTCTTC. Amino acid sequence: CSAGTSGNEQFF.

V usage is TRBV5-4 and J usage is TRBJ2-5; unclear D gene. The CDR3 runs 15 residues. The V gene's germline CDR1 is SGHNT and CDR2 YYREEE (reference sequence). V lost 2 bases and J 0 bases, leaving 11 bases between the germline ends. This CDR3 reads CASSFSQAYQETQYF. The CDR3 DNA is TGTGCCAGCAGCTTCTCCCAGGCTTACCAAGAGACCCAGTACTTC.

The chain combines TRBV14 with TRBJ2-7, with 7 bases that match TRBD2. The CDR3 contains 13 residues. Germline values: CDR1 SGHDN, CDR2 FVKESK. V was pared by 3 bases and J by 7 bases, with 6 bases of the junction left unmatched. CDR3 residues: CASSHGGGREQYF. The CDR3 DNA reads as TGTGCCAGCAGCCACGGCGGGGGACGGGAGCAGTACTTC.

The CDR3 DNA sequence: TGTGCCAGCAGCGTCGAGGGTAGTGGAAACACCATATATTTT. This sequence encodes CASSVEGSGNTIYF. This chain uses TRBV9 with TRBJ1-3; D gene unclear. Germline V gene lookup returns CDR1 SGDLS and CDR2 YYNGEE. The V end was cut by 2 bases, the J end by 3 bases, with 9 bases between. The CDR3 contains 14 residues.

The chain joins TRBV7-9 to TRBJ1-1; no firm D call. The germline V gene encodes CDR1 SEHNR and CDR2 FQNEAQ (reference sequence). V was clipped by 1 base and J by 1 base, with 10 bases between them. The CDR3 loop spans 15 amino acids. CDR3 residues: CASSLGLSPNTEAFF. In DNA, the CDR3 is TGTGCCAGCAGCTTAGGTCTGAGTCCGAACACTGAAGCTTTCTTT.

The chain couples TRBV28 to TRBJ2-7, with 7 bases identical to TRBD1. CDR3 size: 12 residues. Germline CDR1 MDHEN, CDR2 SYDVKM. The V segment lost 5 bases and the J segment 2 bases; nucleotides outside the gene matches: 0. For the CDR3, the DNA is TGTGCCAGCAGTCAGGGGGCCTACGAGCAGTACTTC. Its translation is CASSQGAYEQYF.

This chain uses TRBV10-3 with TRBJ2-7; TRBD1 matches at 9 bases. This CDR3 is 16 amino acids long. V was pared by 2 bases and J by 6 bases, with 11 bases of the junction left unmatched. Per the germline V gene, CDR1 is ENHRY and CDR2 is SYGVKD. The CDR3 spells CAISEPKGPGQGEQYF. CDR3 bases: TGTGCCATCAGTGAGCCCAAGGGACCGGGACAGGGCGAGCAGTACTTC.

The rearrangement joins TRBV11-3 to TRBJ2-1; 8 positions agree with TRBD2. The CDR3 loop spans 18 amino acids. V gave up 0 bases and J gave up 7 bases; unmatched junction bases: 14. Germline V gene sequence: CDR1 SGHNT, CDR2 YENEEA. CDR3 in DNA: TGTGCCAGCAGCTTAGATCAAAGCGGGAGCGTGGAGGGGAATGAGCAGTTCTTC. Protein product: CASSLDQSGSVEGNEQFF.

This clone was detected once. This sequence joins TRBV28 and TRBJ2-3; D gene unclear. The germline V and J ends were trimmed by 2 bases and 0 bases, with 6 bases remaining between them. CDR1 is MDHEN and CDR2 is SYDVKM in the germline V gene. The CDR3 sequence is 14 residues long. CDR3 protein: CASSLQASTDTQYF. As DNA, the CDR3 is TGTGCCAGCAGTTTACAGGCAAGCACAGATACGCAGTATTTT.

The chain recombines TRBV5-1 with TRBJ2-2; 8 nucleotides line up with TRBD2. The germline V gene encodes CDR1 SGHRS and CDR2 YFSETQ. This CDR3 is 18 amino acids long. V lost 0 bases to trimming and J lost 0 bases; unmatched junction nucleotides: 7. The chain's CDR3 is CASSLVGLATSNTGELFF. For the CDR3, the DNA is TGCGCCAGCAGCTTGGTTGGACTAGCTACATCGAACACCGGGGAGCTGTTTTTT.

The rearrangement links TRBV11-2 to TRBJ1-2; a possible D gene is TRBD1 (5 bases). V shed 5 bases and J shed 7 bases, with 17 bases lying between them. Germline values: CDR1 SGHAT, CDR2 FQNNGV. This CDR3 comprises 14 residues. In DNA, the CDR3 is TGTGCCAGCAGCCCCGAACGGGGGATCGGTGGCTACACCTTC. This gives the protein CASSPERGIGGYTF.

The chain recombines TRBV6-4 with TRBJ2-1, with 7 bases matching TRBD2. This CDR3 spans 15 amino acids. The J segment lost 1 base and the V segment lost 0 bases, leaving 0 bases of the junction unmatched. Germline lookup yields CDR1 MRHNA and CDR2 SNTAGT. The CDR3 reads CASSDSSGSYNEQFF. The CDR3 region has the DNA TGTGCCAGCAGTGACTCTAGCGGGTCCTACAATGAGCAGTTCTTC.

The V and J genes are TRBV14 and TRBJ2-5, with 7 positions matching TRBD1. From germline, CDR1 is SGHDN and CDR2 FVKESK. V shed 1 base, J shed 2 bases, and the junction held 10 bases outside the gene matches. The CDR3 covers 17 residues. This chain's CDR3 is CASSQAGQVFLQETQYF. In DNA, the CDR3 is TGTGCCAGCAGCCAAGCCGGACAGGTCTTCTTACAAGAGACCCAGTACTTC.

The chain recombines TRBV5-4 with TRBJ2-7; unclear D gene. There are 12 residues in the CDR3. The ends were cut back, 0 bases at V and 1 base at J, with 2 bases in the middle. Germline V gene sequence: CDR1 SGHNT, CDR2 YYREEE (reference sequence). The CDR3 region has the DNA TGTGCCAGCAGCTTGGCGTCCTACGAGCAGTACTTC. Its translation is CASSLASYEQYF. Drawing the rest from reference TRBV5-4 and TRBJ2-7, the complete variable domain is ETGVTQSPTHLIKTRGQQVTLRCSSQSGHNTVSWYQQALGQGPQFIFQYYREEENGRGNFPPRFSGLQFPNYSSELNVNALELDDSALYLCASSLASYEQYFGPGTRLTVT.

CDR3 bases: TGTGCCTGGAGTACTAACTGGGGGACAGGGGGCCGAGGATTACGAGGGGCCAAAAACATTCAGTACTTC. Translation gives CAWSTNWGTGGRGLRGAKNIQYF. The chain uses TRBV30 and TRBJ2-4, with TRBD1 identical over 12 bases. V dropped 2 bases and J dropped 1; count of bases not matched to a gene: 24. The V gene's germline CDR1 is GTSNPN and CDR2 SVGIG (reference sequence). The CDR3 contains 23 residues.

The gene calls are TRBV5-1 and TRBJ2-7, with 9 positions matching TRBD2. This CDR3 region has 15 residues. Germline CDR1 is SGHRS and CDR2 is YFSETQ. J was trimmed by 2 bases and V by 0 bases; bases with no gene match: 3. The CDR3 DNA is TGCGCCAGCAGCTTGGGTTCTAGCGGGACCTACGAGCAGTACTTC. It translates to CASSLGSSGTYEQYF.

The V and J genes are TRBV28 and TRBJ1-4; 9 bases agree with TRBD1. With 4 bases clipped from V and 3 bases from J, the junction kept 9 bases outside the gene matches. This CDR3 is 17 amino acids long. The germline CDR1 and CDR2 sequences are MDHEN and SYDVKM. The CDR3 reads CASSSPGTGLANEKLFF. CDR3 bases: TGTGCCAGCAGTTCACCCGGGACAGGGTTGGCTAATGAAAAACTGTTTTTT.